One and the same sample provided the 21 T cell receptor beta chains below, sequenced in a study of T-cell memory formation after mild COVID-19. TCRdb reanalysed the 5' RACE reads using MiXCR and keeps one entry per CDR3 protein. The table records under 700,000 distinct CDR3 sequences, roughly 21% of them present only once. Source material: PBMCs or a T cell subset sorted from them (not recorded which). These receptors were collected from an adult woman who had mild COVID-19 (a few samples of this study predate the infection). Cell type and time point are not known.

This clonotype has a handful of counts. V and J are TRBV7-9 and TRBJ2-1; 7 nucleotides line up with TRBD2. The length of the CDR3 is 13 residues. Germline V gene sequence: CDR1 SEHNR, CDR2 FQNEAQ (reference sequence). Written as DNA, the CDR3 is TGTGCAGGGGAGAGGGAGGGGAACAATGAGCAGTTCTTC. Encoded protein: CAGEREGNNEQFF.

In this sample, this clonotype turned up a few times. This chain connects TRBV20-1 to TRBJ2-1, with TRBD2 matching over 8 bases. From germline, CDR1 is DFQATT and CDR2 SNEGSKA (reference sequence). This CDR3 has 13 amino acids. After removal of 6 bases from V and 7 bases from J, the junction contained 8 bases not matched to a gene. CDR3 loop: CSAPVAGLNEQFF. CDR3 sequence (DNA): TGCAGTGCCCCGGTAGCGGGATTGAATGAGCAGTTCTTC.

The V gene is TRBV4-3, the J gene TRBJ2-5; D gene uncertain. There are 15 residues in the CDR3. V lost 0 bases, J lost 5 bases, and 13 bases lay in between. From germline, CDR1 is LGHNA and CDR2 YSLEER. The CDR3 nucleotides are TGCGCCAGCAGCCAAGAAAGTCAGTTATTGGAGACCCAGTACTTC. This codes for CASSQESQLLETQYF.

The chain links TRBV7-6 to TRBJ2-3; 8 nucleotides align to TRBD2. This CDR3 has 15 amino acids. Unmatched junction bases numbered 6, after V lost 3 bases and J lost 4 bases. Germline lookup yields CDR1 SGHVS and CDR2 FNYEAQ. Here the CDR3 DNA reads TGTGCCAGCAGCTTGCTAGCGGGTAGCGCAGATACGCAGTATTTT. Protein product: CASSLLAGSADTQYF.

J is TRBJ2-7 and V is TRBV20-1; D could derive from TRBD1 or TRBD2 (8 bases each). This CDR3 is 17 amino acids long. V lost 2 bases and J lost 6, with 26 bases in between. In germline, CDR1 is DFQATT, CDR2 SNEGSKA (reference sequence). CDR3: CSARSGQGLKREREQYF. CDR3 sequence (DNA): TGCAGTGCTAGATCCGGACAGGGATTAAAGCGGGAGCGCGAGCAGTACTTC.

The chain has TRBV20-1 and TRBJ1-1, with D possibly TRBD1 on 5 matching bases. This CDR3 contains 15 residues. Trimming left V 2 bases short and J 3 bases short, with 16 bases between. In germline, CDR1 is DFQATT, CDR2 SNEGSKA (reference sequence). The DNA of the CDR3 is TGCAGTGCTAGAAGCACGGGGGTGAGGGACACTGAAGCTTTCTTT. As protein: CSARSTGVRDTEAFF.

J is TRBJ2-7 and V is TRBV7-3; D remains unclear. V gave up 2 bases and J gave up 2 bases, with 10 bases separating them. Germline lookup yields CDR1 SGHTA and CDR2 FQGTGA. The CDR3 totals 14 residues. In DNA, the CDR3 is TGTGCCAGCAGCTTAGCAGGTATCCCCTACGAGCAGTACTTC. It translates to CASSLAGIPYEQYF.

The chain recombines TRBV27 with TRBJ1-6; TRBD1 is a possible D gene (6 bases). Looked up from germline, CDR1 is MNHEY and CDR2 is SMNVEV (reference sequence). The CDR3 totals 15 residues. Trimming took off 3 bases at V and 7 bases at J, with 13 bases between the two ends. The DNA for the CDR3 is TGTGCCAGCAGTTTGACAGAGGGGGTAAATTCACCCCTCCACTTT. Its protein is CASSLTEGVNSPLHF.

This clonotype has more than one count but fewer than ten. This chain links TRBV12-3 or TRBV12-4 with TRBJ2-7; TRBD2 matches at 8 bases. The CDR3 runs to 15 residues. V was pared by 3 bases and J by 11 bases, with 15 bases of the junction left unmatched. In DNA, the CDR3 is TGTGCCAGCAGTTTTTACCCAGCGGGAGATACGACGAAGTACTTC. It codes for CASSFYPAGDTTKYF.

This chain connects TRBV7-9 to TRBJ2-3; TRBD2 might be the D (7 bases). CDR3 length: 17 amino acids. V was cut by 5 bases and J by 0 bases, with 18 bases left in between. Germline CDR1 SEHNR, CDR2 FQNEAQ (reference sequence). CDR3 nucleotide sequence: TGTGCCAGCAGCCCCCGAGGCGGGGGCCCTAGCACAGATACGCAGTATTTT. Its protein is CASSPRGGGPSTDTQYF.

This clonotype was detected only a few times. The chain employs TRBV4-3 and TRBJ2-1; the D gene is possibly TRBD1 (6 bases). V lost 5 bases and J 8 bases, leaving 19 bases between the germline ends. CDR1 and CDR2 from the germline V gene are LGHNA and YSLEER. The length of the CDR3 is 15 residues. The CDR3 protein is CASSFNYGGQYEQFF. CDR3 DNA: TGCGCCAGCAGCTTTAACTATGGGGGCCAATATGAGCAGTTCTTC.

This clonotype was found a few times. The rearrangement joins TRBV4-1 to TRBJ2-7, with TRBD1 matching over 10 bases. V gave up 1 base and J gave up 1 base; unmatched junction bases: 4. The CDR3 loop spans 16 amino acids. From germline, CDR1 is MGHRA and CDR2 YSYEKL. CDR3 in amino acids: CASSQAPGQGSYEQYF. The CDR3 nucleotides read TGCGCCAGCAGCCAAGCCCCGGGACAGGGGTCCTACGAGCAGTACTTC.

CDR3 in amino acids: CASSPPGTASGELFF. CDR3 sequence (DNA): TGTGCCAGCTCACCACCCGGGACAGCTAGCGGGGAGCTGTTTTTT. V usage is TRBV18 and J usage is TRBJ2-2, with 7 bases identical to TRBD1. V was clipped by 0 bases and J by 7 bases; unmatched bases: 5. The CDR3 runs to 15 residues. Germline V CDR1 and CDR2: KGHSH, LQKENI.

This clonotype was seen a few times. The V and J genes are TRBV6-5 and TRBJ2-4; 8 bases match TRBD2. V dropped 8 bases and J dropped 15; count of bases not matched to a gene: 12. This CDR3 is built from 12 residues. CDR1 MNHEY and CDR2 SVGAGI come from the germline V gene. Here the CDR3 reads CASGAGGGLMYF. The CDR3 coding sequence is TGTGCCAGCGGTGCGGGGGGCGGGTTGATGTACTTC.

The V gene is TRBV7-9, the J gene TRBJ2-6; maybe TRBD1 (5 bases). The V end lost 5 bases, the J end lost 4 bases, and 18 bases lay between the germline ends. This CDR3 is built from 17 residues. Germline lookup yields CDR1 SEHNR and CDR2 FQNEAQ (reference sequence). The CDR3 spells CASSPLPQGGGANVLTF. The CDR3 nucleotides are TGTGCCAGCAGCCCATTACCCCAGGGTGGGGGGGCCAACGTCCTGACTTTC.

The chain employs TRBV3-1 and TRBJ2-1, with 12 bases lining up with TRBD2. The germline gives CDR1 LGHDT, CDR2 YNNKEL (reference sequence). The ends lost 1 base at V and 15 bases at J; junction bases unmatched: 4. The CDR3 contains 13 residues. CDR3 sequence: CASSQGLAGAAFF. The CDR3 coding sequence is TGTGCCAGCAGCCAAGGACTAGCGGGAGCAGCGTTCTTC.

This chain links TRBV5-1 with TRBJ2-7; 7 nucleotides align to TRBD1. V dropped 4 bases and J dropped 5; count of bases not matched to a gene: 6. Looked up from germline, CDR1 is SGHRS and CDR2 is YFSETQ. This CDR3 comprises 13 residues. The CDR3 loop is CASSPGQTNEQYF. In DNA, the CDR3 is TGCGCCAGCAGCCCGGGACAGACCAACGAGCAGTACTTC.

The chain couples TRBV5-1 to TRBJ2-3; possibly TRBD1 for D (6 bases). Germline CDR1 SGHRS, CDR2 YFSETQ. V was clipped by 8 bases and J by 3 bases, with 19 bases between them. The CDR3 has 15 amino acids. This CDR3 reads CASHADRLRTDTQYF. DNA of the CDR3: TGCGCCAGTCACGCAGACAGGTTAAGGACAGATACGCAGTATTTT.

This clonotype was found a few times. The chain joins TRBV3-1 to TRBJ2-2; 8 bases line up with TRBD1. The CDR3 consists of 16 residues. V lost 0 bases to trimming and J lost 4 bases; unmatched junction nucleotides: 4. In germline, CDR1 is LGHDT, CDR2 YNNKEL (reference sequence). The CDR3 region is CASSQEGQASTGELFF. The CDR3 DNA follows: TGTGCCAGCAGCCAAGAGGGACAGGCGAGCACCGGGGAGCTGTTTTTT.

The genes are TRBV4-3 and TRBJ1-6; D is unclear. Germline V CDR1 and CDR2: LGHNA, YSLEER. Trimming stripped 3 bases from V and 7 bases from J, with 13 bases between. The CDR3 has 15 residues. The CDR3 DNA reads TGCGCCAGCAGCCAGACCCATGGCCTGAATTCACCCCTCCACTTT. This gives the protein CASSQTHGLNSPLHF.

This clonotype came up a few times. V is TRBV5-5 and J is TRBJ1-1; D is possibly TRBD1 (6 bases). Trimming took off 2 bases at V and 1 base at J, with 15 bases between the two ends. Germline CDR1 is SGHKS and CDR2 is YYEKEE (reference sequence). The CDR3 covers 16 residues. CDR3 amino acids: CASSFPPGQKNTEAFF. DNA for the CDR3: TGTGCCAGCAGCTTCCCCCCGGGACAAAAGAACACTGAAGCTTTCTTT.